The rows below give T cell receptor beta chains drawn from one sample of a study of T cell changes during pregnancy in multiple sclerosis. Profiling relied on immunoSEQ multiplex PCR, and the TCRdb table lists in-frame clones only, not all of them. The table lists more than 30,000 clones, roughly 92% of them singletons. Sample: PBMCs (not recorded whether the cells were cultured). These receptors were obtained from a female donor with multiple sclerosis, enrolled in a pregnancy study. Each CDR3 is given with its conserved first and last residue. Fields, in order: clone size, J gene, D gene, V gene, CDR3 protein, CDR3 DNA. D genes are given only for firm matches. Part of the rows lack a size; the others show once, few, many or a class for expanded clones.

clone size: NA
J gene: TRBJ1-3
D gene: NA
V gene: TRBV5-4
CDR3 protein: CASSLGGIPGNTIYF
CDR3 DNA: TGTGCCAGCAGCTTGGGCGGTATTCCGGGAAACACCATATATTTT

clone size: NA
J gene: TRBJ1-1
D gene: TRBD1
V gene: TRBV6-5
CDR3 protein: CASSYGGGTVAFF
CDR3 DNA: TGTGCCAGCAGTTACGGGGGCGGGACAGTAGCTTTCTTT

clone size: few
J gene: TRBJ1-1
D gene: NA
V gene: TRBV4-1
CDR3 protein: CASSQDATGTEAFF
CDR3 DNA: TGCGCCAGCAGCCAAGATGCGACCGGCACTGAAGCTTTCTTT

clone size: NA
J gene: TRBJ1-2
D gene: NA
V gene: TRBV28
CDR3 protein: CASRGYSYGYTF
CDR3 DNA: TGTGCCAGCAGGGGTTATAGCTATGGCTACACCTTC

clone size: NA
J gene: TRBJ1-2
D gene: NA
V gene: TRBV2
CDR3 protein: CASSERLSGGYTF
CDR3 DNA: TGTGCCAGCAGTGAAAGACTGTCGGGAGGCTACACCTTC

clone size: NA
J gene: TRBJ1-3
D gene: NA
V gene: TRBV5-1
CDR3 protein: CASSTSGDGNTIYF
CDR3 DNA: TGCGCCAGCAGTACCTCGGGGGACGGAAACACCATATATTTT

clone size: few
J gene: TRBJ2-2
D gene: NA
V gene: TRBV30
CDR3 protein: CAWSVSGLDTGELFF
CDR3 DNA: TGTGCCTGGAGTGTTTCAGGGCTGGACACCGGGGAGCTGTTTTTT

clone size: NA
J gene: TRBJ2-7
D gene: TRBD1
V gene: TRBV5-1
CDR3 protein: CASSNGQGADEQYF
CDR3 DNA: TGCGCCAGCAGCAACGGACAGGGGGCAGACGAGCAGTACTTC

clone size: NA
J gene: TRBJ2-1
D gene: NA
V gene: TRBV29-1
CDR3 protein: CSVAGTSYNEQFF
CDR3 DNA: TGCAGCGTTGCAGGGACCTCCTACAATGAGCAGTTCTTC

clone size: NA
J gene: TRBJ1-1
D gene: NA
V gene: TRBV5-5
CDR3 protein: CASSLWTDGAFF
CDR3 DNA: TGTGCCAGCAGCTTGTGGACTGACGGAGCTTTCTTT

clone size: NA
J gene: TRBJ2-2
D gene: NA
V gene: TRBV5-4
CDR3 protein: CASSLGLTRVPPGELFF
CDR3 DNA: TGTGCCAGCAGCTTGGGCCTCACTAGGGTTCCCCCCGGGGAGCTGTTTTTT